These 18 T cell receptor beta chains were sequenced from one sample in a study of blood T cell repertoires in COVID-19. Measured with immunoSEQ multiplex PCR; TCRdb has only the in-frame clones, and not every one. This sample has roughly 73,000 clones, with around four fifths found just once. The sequenced sample consisted of peripheral blood. These receptors were obtained from a woman aged 55-70 years with acute or convalescent COVID-19.

This chain links TRBV14 with TRBJ1-6, with TRBD1 as a possible D gene (6 bases). Per the germline V gene, CDR1 is SGHDN and CDR2 is FVKESK. There are 17 residues in the CDR3. The germline V and J ends were trimmed by 3 bases and 8 bases, with 20 bases remaining between them. CDR3: CASSHHRGGQGYSPLHF. CDR3 nucleotides: TGTGCCAGCAGCCATCACAGAGGGGGACAAGGCTATTCACCCCTCCACTTT.

The chain employs TRBV19 and TRBJ1-5; 9 bases match TRBD1. Germline V gives CDR1 LNHDA, CDR2 SQIVND (reference sequence). The CDR3 runs 14 residues. V lost 6 bases and J lost 11; bases outside the gene matches: 11. The CDR3: CASRRTGAQSAQHF. The CDR3 bases are TGTGCCAGTAGACGGACAGGGGCCCAATCAGCCCAGCATTTT.

This chain links TRBV7-6 with TRBJ1-3; D is uncertain. The CDR3 runs 14 residues. V was shortened by 0 bases and J by 7 bases, with 10 bases between the two germline ends. Germline V gives CDR1 SGHVS, CDR2 FNYEAQ. The CDR3 sequence: CASSLASTDNTIYF. DNA for the CDR3: TGTGCCAGCAGCTTAGCCTCAACAGACAACACCATATATTTT.

The gene calls are TRBV10-1 and TRBJ1-1; D ambiguous. V lost 4 bases, J lost 10 bases, and 10 bases lay in between. Germline CDR1 is WNHNN and CDR2 is SYGVQD (reference sequence). The CDR3 loop spans 11 amino acids. CDR3 amino acids: CASSAGSLAFF. The CDR3 nucleotides are TGCGCCAGCAGTGCAGGATCCCTAGCTTTCTTT.

This clone was detected once. This chain uses TRBV7-9 with TRBJ1-4; no firm D call. The CDR3 loop spans 13 amino acids. Germline CDR1 and CDR2: SEHNR and FQNEAQ (reference sequence). V was shortened by 7 bases and J by 0 bases, with 6 bases between the two germline ends. CDR3 bases: TGTGCCAGCAAAATCACAACTAATGAAAAACTGTTTTTT. Its protein is CASKITTNEKLFF.

This clone showed up just once. The CDR3 region has the DNA TGTGCCAGCAGCCTGGGACTAGCGGGGGATTGGGGGGCCTACGAGCAGTACTTC. It translates to CASSLGLAGDWGAYEQYF. The rearrangement uses TRBV11-2 and TRBJ2-7; 14 positions agree with TRBD2. V was clipped by 5 bases and J by 2 bases; unmatched bases: 11. The CDR3 has 18 amino acids. The germline CDR1 and CDR2 sequences are SGHAT and FQNNGV.

J is TRBJ2-5 and V is TRBV9; 9 bases are a match to TRBD2. V trimming: 0 bases; J trimming: 4 bases; junction bases outside the gene matches: 10. Germline CDR1 and CDR2: SGDLS and YYNGEE. The CDR3 spans 17 residues. CDR3 loop: CASSVGGGGAGGETQYF. The CDR3 bases are TGTGCCAGCAGCGTAGGAGGCGGGGGGGCCGGCGGAGAGACCCAGTACTTC.

The CDR3 DNA reads TGTGCCAGCAAAAACGGGATCACTGAAGCTTTCTTT. Encoded protein: CASKNGITEAFF. The chain combines TRBV7-9 with TRBJ1-1; no definite D call. The CDR3 loop spans 12 amino acids. Trimming took off 7 bases at V and 4 bases at J, with 10 bases between the two ends. CDR1 is SEHNR, CDR2 FQNEAQ, per germline (reference sequence).

This CDR3 is CASSGGPERGPQHF. The CDR3 bases are TGTGCCAGCAGCGGGGGACCGGAGAGAGGGCCCCAGCATTTT. The chain is built from TRBV2 and TRBJ1-5; weak D call: TRBD1 (5 bases). Germline lookup yields CDR1 SNHLY and CDR2 FYNNEI. V lost 6 bases and J 9 bases, leaving 18 bases between the germline ends. This CDR3 comprises 14 residues.

This clone was counted a few times. V gene TRBV9 combines with J gene TRBJ2-2; 7 bases match TRBD1. Per the germline V gene, CDR1 is SGDLS and CDR2 is YYNGEE. CDR3 length: 15 residues. V gave up 3 bases and J gave up 3 bases; unmatched junction bases: 5. The CDR3 DNA reads as TGTGCCAGCAGCGCGACAGGGTGGGACACCGGGGAGCTGTTTTTT. Amino acids: CASSATGWDTGELFF.

This clone has only a few counts. The rearrangement links TRBV30 to TRBJ1-1; no clear D. V shed 2 bases and J shed 0 bases, with 19 bases lying between them. In germline, CDR1 is GTSNPN, CDR2 SVGIG (reference sequence). This CDR3 is built from 17 residues. The CDR3 here is CAWSITRGAHLNTEAFF. DNA of the CDR3: TGTGCCTGGAGTATAACCCGGGGAGCCCACCTGAACACTGAAGCTTTCTTT.

The CDR3 bases are TGTGCCAGCAGTTTAAGGGGGGGCGCCTACGAGCAGTACTTC. The encoded protein is CASSLRGGAYEQYF. This sequence joins TRBV27 and TRBJ2-7, with D maybe TRBD2 (7 bases). This CDR3 is 14 amino acids long. V shed 2 bases and J shed 2 bases, with 10 bases lying between them. The germline V gene encodes CDR1 MNHEY and CDR2 SMNVEV (reference sequence).

The rearrangement links TRBV2 to TRBJ1-2; 8 nucleotides align to TRBD1. The J segment lost 0 bases and the V segment lost 8 bases, leaving 8 bases of the junction unmatched. The germline gives CDR1 SNHLY, CDR2 FYNNEI. The CDR3 is 15 residues long. In DNA, the CDR3 is TGTGCCAGCGGTTCCGGGACAGGTACTAACTATGGCTACACCTTC. Its protein is CASGSGTGTNYGYTF. Filled out from reference TRBV2 and TRBJ1-2, the complete variable domain reads EPEVTQTPSHQVTQMGQEVILRCVPISNHLYFYWYRQILGQKVEFLVSFYNNEISEKSEIFDDQFSVERPDGSNFTLKIRSTKLEDSAMYFCASGSGTGTNYGYTFGSGTRLTVV.

The rearrangement joins TRBV18 to TRBJ1-4; no reliable D call. From germline, CDR1 is KGHSH and CDR2 LQKENI. CDR3 length equals 14 residues. Trimming pared 2 bases from V and 8 bases from J, leaving 12 bases between. The DNA of the CDR3 is TGTGCCAGCTCACCATTCCAGGTTGGAGAAAAACTGTTTTTT. This sequence encodes CASSPFQVGEKLFF.

This clone was counted a few times. The sample contains more than one DNA sequence encoding this CDR3. The rearrangement links TRBV7-9 to TRBJ1-4, with 10 bases aligning to TRBD1. V lost 1 base, J lost 2 bases, and 1 base stayed unmatched. Germline V CDR1 and CDR2: SEHNR, FQNEAQ (reference sequence). The CDR3 spans 16 residues. The CDR3 region has the DNA TGTGCCAGCAGCTTAGGGGACAGGGGTACTAATGAAAAACTGTTTTTT. Its translation is CASSLGDRGTNEKLFF.

This clone was found a few times. The CDR3: CASSQITGRGGNTEAFF. The CDR3 coding sequence is TGTGCCAGCAGTCAAATCACAGGCCGGGGGGGGAACACTGAAGCTTTCTTT. The chain links TRBV27 to TRBJ1-1; a weak D match, TRBD1 (5 bases). V was pared by 5 bases and J by 1 base, with 20 bases between. Germline values: CDR1 MNHEY, CDR2 SMNVEV (reference sequence). This CDR3 spans 17 amino acids.

This rearrangement joins TRBV5-1 to TRBJ1-1; D is possibly TRBD1 (6 bases). Germline lookup yields CDR1 SGHRS and CDR2 YFSETQ. V was clipped by 0 bases and J by 3 bases, with 15 bases between them. The CDR3 extends over 16 amino acids. The CDR3 spells CASSLARGASDTEAFF. Here the CDR3 DNA reads TGCGCCAGCAGCTTGGCCCGGGGGGCGTCGGACACTGAAGCTTTCTTT.

The rearrangement joins TRBV5-1 to TRBJ2-2, with 12 bases matching TRBD2. The CDR3 totals 19 residues. The V gene's germline CDR1 is SGHRS and CDR2 YFSETQ. Unmatched junction bases numbered 11, after V lost 1 base and J lost 4 bases. CDR3 loop: CASSLTLAGGPLSTGELFF. DNA of the CDR3: TGCGCCAGCAGCTTGACCCTAGCGGGAGGGCCATTAAGCACCGGGGAGCTGTTTTTT. Combining the CDR3 with reference TRBV5-1 and TRBJ2-2 gives the whole variable domain KAGVTQTPRYLIKTRGQQVTLSCSPISGHRSVSWYQQTPGQGLQFLFEYFSETQRNKGNFPGRFSGRQFSNSRSEMNVSTLELGDSALYLCASSLTLAGGPLSTGELFFGEGSRLTVL.